What follows are 13 T cell receptor beta chains derived from one specimen sequenced in a study of shared clonotypes between healthy human individuals (TCRdb year 2020). Receptor libraries were prepared by the immunoSEQ multiplex PCR assay. This is the immuneACCESS table as TCRdb keeps it, with only in-frame sequences that have V and J called. A part of the clones is gone; compared with another copy, unresolved V genes explain less than half, and the rest is unexplained. Present in this sample are some 1,600,000 clones, 95% to 99% of which were seen just once. Roughly 0.42% of the sample is taken by the ten largest. The sequencing sample was made of naive CD4+ T cells sorted from blood. In the paper's terms, the cell subset or site label means: CD45RA+ positively selected. These receptors all come from a young man in good health.

The CDR3 loop is CASSMDSFRGELFF. For the CDR3, the DNA is TGTGCCAGCAGCATGGACAGTTTCAGAGGGGAGCTGTTTTTT. The rearrangement links TRBV7-6 to TRBJ2-2, with a tentative D call TRBD1 (6 bases). V shed 5 bases and J shed 8 bases, with 15 bases lying between them. This CDR3 has 14 amino acids. CDR1 and CDR2 (germline): SGHVS, FNYEAQ.

The chain couples TRBV25-1 to TRBJ2-5; TRBD1 might be the D (6 bases). The CDR3 has 16 amino acids. Trimming left V 7 bases short and J 1 base short, with 19 bases between. Germline loops: CDR1 MGHDK, CDR2 SYGVNS. The CDR3 DNA is TGTGCCAGCAATCCCAGGGGCCTCTCATTCCAAGAGACCCAGTACTTC. It encodes CASNPRGLSFQETQYF.

This rearrangement joins TRBV30 to TRBJ1-1; the D is unclear. This CDR3 is built from 13 residues. V was cut by 2 bases and J by 0 bases, with 7 bases left in between. The V gene's germline CDR1 is GTSNPN and CDR2 SVGIG (reference sequence). The CDR3 loop is CAWSPFLNTEAFF. Written as DNA, the CDR3 is TGTGCCTGGAGTCCTTTCTTGAACACTGAAGCTTTCTTT.

V is TRBV7-3 and J is TRBJ2-3, with 11 bases lining up with TRBD2. Trimming cost V 3 bases and J 2 bases; bases outside gene matches: 1. The length of the CDR3 is 15 residues. Germline V CDR1 and CDR2: SGHTA, FQGTGA. In DNA form, the CDR3 reads TGTGCCAGCAGCTTTAGCGGGAGGGCCACAGATACGCAGTATTTT. Translated: CASSFSGRATDTQYF. Full variable domain (missing parts from reference TRBV7-3 and TRBJ2-3): GAGVSQTPSNKVTEKGKYVELRCDPISGHTALYWYRQSLGQGPEFLIYFQGTGAADDSGLPNDRFFAVRPEGSVSTLKIQRTERGDSAVYLCASSFSGRATDTQYFGPGTRLTVL.

The J gene is TRBJ2-3, the V gene TRBV2; tentatively, D is TRBD1 or TRBD2 (5 bases each). Germline V gene sequence: CDR1 SNHLY, CDR2 FYNNEI. Trimming left V 4 bases short and J 0 bases short, with 20 bases between. The CDR3 loop spans 18 amino acids. Written as DNA, the CDR3 is TGTGCCAGCAGTGTTGAGGGGTGGAGAACCTCTAGCACAGATACGCAGTATTTT. Protein product: CASSVEGWRTSSTDTQYF.

The genes are TRBV5-1 and TRBJ2-3; maybe TRBD1 (6 bases). Germline CDR1 and CDR2: SGHRS and YFSETQ. The CDR3 is made up of 15 amino acids. The V gene lost 4 bases and the J gene lost 0 bases, with 12 bases spanning the gap. Here the CDR3 DNA reads TGCGCCAGCAGCATAAGGACAGTTAGCACAGATACGCAGTATTTT. Amino acid sequence: CASSIRTVSTDTQYF.

The genes are TRBV5-4 and TRBJ2-3; 8 nucleotides align to TRBD2. The CDR3 runs to 17 residues. After removal of 1 base from V and 0 bases from J, the junction contained 7 bases not matched to a gene. Germline CDR1 is SGHNT and CDR2 is YYREEE (reference sequence). The DNA for the CDR3 is TGTGCCAGCAGCTTGAGGGGGGGCGGGAGGAGCACAGATACGCAGTATTTT. Its protein is CASSLRGGGRSTDTQYF.

This clone was detected only once. The gene calls are TRBV18 and TRBJ2-1; D not certain. V lost 6 bases and J 8 bases, leaving 11 bases between the germline ends. Germline CDR1 KGHSH, CDR2 LQKENI. The CDR3 sequence is 12 residues long. DNA of the CDR3: TGTGCCAGCTCCCGCGGCCTCGATGAGCAGTTCTTC. This gives the protein CASSRGLDEQFF. Complete variable domain (other parts from reference TRBV18 and TRBJ2-1): NAGVMQNPRHLVRRRGQEARLRCSPMKGHSHVYWYRQLPEEGLKFMVYLQKENIIDESGMPKERFSAEFPKEGPSILRIQQVVRGDSAAYFCASSRGLDEQFFGPGTRLTVL.

The chain couples TRBV2 to TRBJ2-3, with D tentatively TRBD1 (5 bases). The CDR3 has 12 residues. Looked up from germline, CDR1 is SNHLY and CDR2 is FYNNEI. Trimming removed 7 bases at V and 5 bases at J, with 10 bases between. This CDR3 is CASIRAVDTQYF. The DNA for the CDR3 is TGTGCCAGCATCAGGGCGGTAGATACGCAGTATTTT.

The chain couples TRBV5-4 to TRBJ2-1; TRBD2 is a possible D gene (6 bases). The CDR3 spans 18 residues. Between the trimmed V and J ends, which lost 0 bases and 0 bases, there was a span of 16 bases. Looked up from germline, CDR1 is SGHNT and CDR2 is YYREEE (reference sequence). The CDR3 sequence: CASSLGGTVRSSYNEQFF. Here the CDR3 DNA reads TGTGCCAGCAGCTTGGGCGGGACGGTTCGGAGCTCCTACAATGAGCAGTTCTTC.

The chain carries TRBV19 and TRBJ2-3; tentatively, D is TRBD1 (5 bases). Per germline, CDR1 LNHDA and CDR2 SQIVND (reference sequence). The germline V and J ends were trimmed by 1 base and 2 bases, with 13 bases remaining between them. The CDR3 spans 16 residues. The CDR3 reads CASSIGHTGFTDTQYF. CDR3 sequence (DNA): TGTGCCAGTAGTATAGGGCATACAGGTTTCACAGATACGCAGTATTTT.

This chain joins TRBV15 and TRBJ2-3; 10 bases are shared with TRBD1. Looked up from germline, CDR1 is LNHNV and CDR2 is YYDKDF (reference sequence). The length of the CDR3 is 21 residues. Trimming took 4 bases from V and 0 from J; bases not matched to a gene: 19. For the CDR3, the DNA is TGTGCCACCAGCATCAAATCGGACAGGGGGGCCCGGGGGCTTAGCACAGATACGCAGTATTTT. This gives the protein CATSIKSDRGARGLSTDTQYF.

The genes are TRBV7-9 and TRBJ1-1; D call uncertain. With 10 bases removed from V and 7 bases from J, the gap between germline ends came to 13 bases. The CDR3 is 11 amino acids. Germline V CDR1 and CDR2: SEHNR, FQNEAQ (reference sequence). CDR3 nucleotide sequence: TGTGCCATGAAGCCGGACGGTGAAGCTTTCTTT. Protein product: CAMKPDGEAFF.